These T cell receptor beta chains were read from a single sample in a study of regulatory T cells in long-lasting Graves disease. One entry per CDR3 protein results from TCRdb running MiXCR on the multiplex PCR reads. The table lists 450,000 or so distinct CDR3 sequences, less than 25% of them singletons. The sequencing used peripheral blood mononuclear cells (PBMCs), collected when the disease was refractory, from a patient treated with antithyroid drugs. These TCRs come from a female donor with Graves disease. The CDR3 runs from the conserved cysteine through the conserved F or W. Fields, in order: V gene, clone size, J gene, D gene, CDR3 DNA, CDR3 protein. A D gene is named only where the DNA matches it firmly. Clone size appears in some rows only: once, few, many, or a class for an expanded clone.

v_call: TRBV6-5; clone_size: many; j_call: TRBJ2-7; d_call: NA; cdr3_nt: TGTGCCAGCAGTTCCAACGACGGCTACGAGCAGTACTTC; cdr3_aa: CASSSNDGYEQYF
v_call: TRBV3-1; clone_size: few; j_call: TRBJ1-1; d_call: TRBD1; cdr3_nt: TGTGCCAGCAGCCAAGGCATAGGACAGGTCAACACTGAAGCTTTCTTT; cdr3_aa: CASSQGIGQVNTEAFF
v_call: TRBV5-1; clone_size: NA; j_call: TRBJ1-5; d_call: NA; cdr3_nt: TGCGCCAGCAGACCTTTCGACAAGCCTAATCAGCCCCAGCATTTT; cdr3_aa: CASRPFDKPNQPQHF
v_call: TRBV28; clone_size: NA; j_call: TRBJ2-2; d_call: TRBD1; cdr3_nt: TGTGTCAGCAGCACACAGGGGCTGGAACCGAACACCGGGGAGCTGTTTTTT; cdr3_aa: CVSSTQGLEPNTGELFF
v_call: TRBV29-1; clone_size: NA; j_call: TRBJ2-3; d_call: NA; cdr3_nt: TGCAGCGTTGAGCCGGCCACAGATACGCAGTATTTT; cdr3_aa: CSVEPATDTQYF
v_call: TRBV7-9; clone_size: NA; j_call: TRBJ1-6; d_call: NA; cdr3_nt: TGTGCCAGCAGCCCGGACGGAATAAATTCACCCCTCCACTTT; cdr3_aa: CASSPDGINSPLHF
v_call: TRBV3-1; clone_size: NA; j_call: TRBJ2-7; d_call: TRBD1; cdr3_nt: TGTGCCAGCAGCTCCCAAAGCGGGACAGGGGGCGCGACGGCCTACGAGCAGTACTTC; cdr3_aa: CASSSQSGTGGATAYEQYF
v_call: TRBV6-5; clone_size: few; j_call: TRBJ2-1; d_call: TRBD2; cdr3_nt: TGTGCCAGCAGTTATAGCGGGAGGAGCAGGACCTACAATGAGCAGTTCTTC; cdr3_aa: CASSYSGRSRTYNEQFF
v_call: TRBV9; clone_size: many; j_call: TRBJ1-2; d_call: NA; cdr3_nt: TGTGCCAGCAGCGTAGGTGTTAGGGGCTACACCTTC; cdr3_aa: CASSVGVRGYTF
v_call: TRBV12-3/TRBV12-4; clone_size: many; j_call: TRBJ1-5; d_call: NA; cdr3_nt: TGTGCCAGCAGGACGGGGGGGGGTCAGCCCCAGCATTTT; cdr3_aa: CASRTGGGQPQHF
v_call: TRBV28; clone_size: NA; j_call: TRBJ1-5; d_call: NA; cdr3_nt: TGTGCCAGCAGCGGCAGGGACCAGCCCCAGCATTTT; cdr3_aa: CASSGRDQPQHF
v_call: TRBV7-6; clone_size: few; j_call: TRBJ1-6; d_call: NA; cdr3_nt: TGTGCCAGCAGCTTAAACCCGGACAGCTCAAATTCACCCCTCCACTTT; cdr3_aa: CASSLNPDSSNSPLHF
v_call: TRBV7-6; clone_size: few; j_call: TRBJ2-7; d_call: NA; cdr3_nt: TGTGCCAGCAGCTTCGCCATCGCCTACGAGCAGTACTTC; cdr3_aa: CASSFAIAYEQYF
v_call: TRBV28; clone_size: many; j_call: TRBJ2-7; d_call: TRBD1; cdr3_nt: TGTGCCAGCAGTTTGGACAGGGCGATCTACGAGCAGTACTTC; cdr3_aa: CASSLDRAIYEQYF
v_call: TRBV10-3; clone_size: NA; j_call: TRBJ2-3; d_call: NA; cdr3_nt: TGTGCCATCGCTACTGACGGCACTCTGGGGGATACGCAGTATTTT; cdr3_aa: CAIATDGTLGDTQYF
v_call: TRBV6-1; clone_size: many; j_call: TRBJ1-6; d_call: TRBD1; cdr3_nt: TGTGCCAGCAGTGATCCCGGACAGGGTGTCAGTTCACCCCTCCACTTT; cdr3_aa: CASSDPGQGVSSPLHF
v_call: TRBV15; clone_size: many; j_call: TRBJ2-7; d_call: TRBD2; cdr3_nt: TGTGCCACCAGCAGAGATAGCGGGAGGAGCTCCTACGAGCAGTACTTC; cdr3_aa: CATSRDSGRSSYEQYF
v_call: TRBV20-1; clone_size: many; j_call: TRBJ1-2; d_call: NA; cdr3_nt: TGCAGTGCTAGAACAACGGAGATTAGCGGCCGAGCCTATGGCTACACCTTC; cdr3_aa: CSARTTEISGRAYGYTF
v_call: TRBV6-1; clone_size: many; j_call: TRBJ1-1; d_call: TRBD1; cdr3_nt: TGTGCCAGCACCCAGATACAGGGGGCGCGAAACACTGAAGCTTTCTTT; cdr3_aa: CASTQIQGARNTEAFF
v_call: TRBV7-2; clone_size: few; j_call: TRBJ2-7; d_call: TRBD1; cdr3_nt: TGTGCCAGCAGCCGGGACAGACTCTCCTACGAGCAGTACTTC; cdr3_aa: CASSRDRLSYEQYF
v_call: TRBV27; clone_size: many; j_call: TRBJ2-7; d_call: TRBD1; cdr3_nt: TGTGCCAGCAGTTCCGGGACAGGGTTGGACTACGAGCAGTACTTC; cdr3_aa: CASSSGTGLDYEQYF
v_call: TRBV12-5; clone_size: many; j_call: TRBJ2-2; d_call: NA; cdr3_nt: TGTGCTAGTGAGGACACGAACACCGGGGAGCTGTTTTTT; cdr3_aa: CASEDTNTGELFF
v_call: TRBV10-3; clone_size: NA; j_call: TRBJ1-4; d_call: NA; cdr3_nt: TGTGCCATCAGTGCAGGTGGCAGGGTTAATGAAAAACTGTTTTTT; cdr3_aa: CAISAGGRVNEKLFF
v_call: TRBV4-3; clone_size: NA; j_call: TRBJ1-6; d_call: NA; cdr3_nt: TGCGCCAGCAGCCAAGACCGCACTAATAATTCACCCCTCCACTTT; cdr3_aa: CASSQDRTNNSPLHF
v_call: TRBV12-3/TRBV12-4; clone_size: many; j_call: TRBJ1-1; d_call: NA; cdr3_nt: TGTGCCACCAGCACTAGGCGGGACACTGAAGCTTTCTTT; cdr3_aa: CATSTRRDTEAFF
v_call: TRBV14; clone_size: NA; j_call: TRBJ2-6; d_call: TRBD1; cdr3_nt: TGTGCCAGCAGCCTAGGGGACAGGGTCGGCGTCCTGACTTTC; cdr3_aa: CASSLGDRVGVLTF
v_call: TRBV28; clone_size: many; j_call: TRBJ2-7; d_call: TRBD1; cdr3_nt: TGTGCCAGCAGTTTCTCAGGGGGCGCGTACTACGAGCAGTACTTC; cdr3_aa: CASSFSGGAYYEQYF
v_call: TRBV28; clone_size: NA; j_call: TRBJ2-7; d_call: NA; cdr3_nt: TGTGCCAGCAGAAGGGTTACGGGATTGGGGGAGCGGTACTTC; cdr3_aa: CASRRVTGLGERYF
v_call: TRBV10-2; clone_size: NA; j_call: TRBJ2-6; d_call: NA; cdr3_nt: TGCGCCAGCAGCGCGGAGAACTCTGGGGCCAACGTCCTGACTTTC; cdr3_aa: CASSAENSGANVLTF
v_call: TRBV29-1; clone_size: many; j_call: TRBJ2-5; d_call: NA; cdr3_nt: TGCAGCGTTAGGGAAGGAGAGACCCAGTACTTC; cdr3_aa: CSVREGETQYF
v_call: TRBV7-2; clone_size: many; j_call: TRBJ1-1; d_call: TRBD1; cdr3_nt: TGTGCCAGCAGCTTAAAGGGACAGGGGCGACTTGAAGCTTTCTTT; cdr3_aa: CASSLKGQGRLEAFF
v_call: TRBV15; clone_size: NA; j_call: TRBJ2-7; d_call: NA; cdr3_nt: TGTGCCACCAGCGGACCGGGGCCCTACGAGCAGTACTTC; cdr3_aa: CATSGPGPYEQYF
v_call: TRBV6-1; clone_size: few; j_call: TRBJ2-5; d_call: NA; cdr3_nt: TGTGCCAGCAGGACCGGGACACCAGTCAGCCAGTACTTC; cdr3_aa: CASRTGTPVSQYF
v_call: TRBV7-2; clone_size: many; j_call: TRBJ2-7; d_call: NA; cdr3_nt: TGTGCCAGCAGCTTAGCAGGCAGCTATAGGTACGAGCAGTACTTC; cdr3_aa: CASSLAGSYRYEQYF
v_call: TRBV5-1; clone_size: NA; j_call: TRBJ2-1; d_call: NA; cdr3_nt: TGCGCCAGCAGGGTACTATACAGGGTACCCTACAATGAGCAGTTCTTC; cdr3_aa: CASRVLYRVPYNEQFF
v_call: TRBV20-1; clone_size: NA; j_call: TRBJ2-2; d_call: NA; cdr3_nt: TGCAGTGCTAGAGATTATTTAGGCGGGCACACCGGGGAGCTGTTTTTT; cdr3_aa: CSARDYLGGHTGELFF
v_call: TRBV11-2; clone_size: many; j_call: TRBJ1-1; d_call: NA; cdr3_nt: TGTGCCAGCAGCTCCGGGACGGCTATGAACACTGAAGCTTTCTTT; cdr3_aa: CASSSGTAMNTEAFF
v_call: TRBV20-1; clone_size: few; j_call: TRBJ1-6; d_call: NA; cdr3_nt: TGCAGTGCTAGAGAAGTGGGGTATAATTCACCCCTCCACTTT; cdr3_aa: CSAREVGYNSPLHF
v_call: TRBV3-1; clone_size: NA; j_call: TRBJ2-5; d_call: NA; cdr3_nt: TGTGCCAGCAGCCAACAGGGGAGGGAGACCCAGTACTTC; cdr3_aa: CASSQQGRETQYF
v_call: TRBV5-1; clone_size: few; j_call: TRBJ2-2; d_call: TRBD2; cdr3_nt: TGCGCCAGCAGCTTCCGGACTAGCGGGATTGAGAACACCGGGGAGCTGTTTTTT; cdr3_aa: CASSFRTSGIENTGELFF
v_call: TRBV27; clone_size: many; j_call: TRBJ2-7; d_call: TRBD2; cdr3_nt: TGTGCCAGCAGACTAGCGGGAGGGCCCTACGAGCAGTACTTC; cdr3_aa: CASRLAGGPYEQYF
v_call: TRBV27; clone_size: NA; j_call: TRBJ2-7; d_call: NA; cdr3_nt: TGTGCCAGCAATGCGGGACTGAACTCCTACGAGCAGTACTTC; cdr3_aa: CASNAGLNSYEQYF
v_call: TRBV6-1; clone_size: many; j_call: TRBJ1-5; d_call: TRBD1; cdr3_nt: TGTGCCAGCGGTAGGGACAGGGGGTATCAGCCCCAGCATTTT; cdr3_aa: CASGRDRGYQPQHF